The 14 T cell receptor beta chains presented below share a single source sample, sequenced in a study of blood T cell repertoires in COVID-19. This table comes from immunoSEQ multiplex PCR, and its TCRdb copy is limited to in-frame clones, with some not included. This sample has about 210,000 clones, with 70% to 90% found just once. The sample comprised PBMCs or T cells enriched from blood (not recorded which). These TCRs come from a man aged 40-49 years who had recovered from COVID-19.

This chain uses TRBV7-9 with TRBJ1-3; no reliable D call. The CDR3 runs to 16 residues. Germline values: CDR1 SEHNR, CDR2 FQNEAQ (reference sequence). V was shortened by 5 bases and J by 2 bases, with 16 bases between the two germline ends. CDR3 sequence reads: CASSGPGEGTGNTIYF. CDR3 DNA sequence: TGTGCCAGCAGCGGCCCAGGCGAGGGAACTGGAAACACCATATATTTT.

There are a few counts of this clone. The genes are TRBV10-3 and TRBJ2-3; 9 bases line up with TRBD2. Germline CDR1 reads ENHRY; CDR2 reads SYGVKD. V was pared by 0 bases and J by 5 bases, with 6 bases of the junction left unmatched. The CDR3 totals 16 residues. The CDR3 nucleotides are TGTGCCATCAGTGAGTCGCCTAGCGGGATGGGAGATACGCAGTATTTT. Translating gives CAISESPSGMGDTQYF.

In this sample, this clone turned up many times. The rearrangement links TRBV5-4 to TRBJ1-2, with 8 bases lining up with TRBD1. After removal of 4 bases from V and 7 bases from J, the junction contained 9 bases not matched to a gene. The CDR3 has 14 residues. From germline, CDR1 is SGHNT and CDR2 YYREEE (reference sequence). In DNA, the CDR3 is TGTGCCAGCAGCCCGCCGGGACAGGCGGGTGGCTACACCTTC. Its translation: CASSPPGQAGGYTF.

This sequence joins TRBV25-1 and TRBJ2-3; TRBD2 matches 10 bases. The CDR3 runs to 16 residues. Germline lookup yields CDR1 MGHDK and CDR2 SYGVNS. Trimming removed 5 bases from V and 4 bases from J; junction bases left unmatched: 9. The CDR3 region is CASSSGGAEGADTQYF. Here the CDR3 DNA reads TGTGCCAGCAGTAGCGGGGGGGCCGAAGGGGCAGATACGCAGTATTTT.

The CDR3 nucleotides read TGTGCCAGCAGTTTACCTTATCTACACCGGACGCAGGGGACAGACTTCAATCAGCCCCAGCATTTT. Its protein is CASSLPYLHRTQGTDFNQPQHF. The V and J genes are TRBV28 and TRBJ1-5; the match to TRBD1 covers 7 bases. This CDR3 is built from 22 residues. The germline gives CDR1 MDHEN, CDR2 SYDVKM. The ends lost 2 bases at V and 3 bases at J; junction bases unmatched: 25.

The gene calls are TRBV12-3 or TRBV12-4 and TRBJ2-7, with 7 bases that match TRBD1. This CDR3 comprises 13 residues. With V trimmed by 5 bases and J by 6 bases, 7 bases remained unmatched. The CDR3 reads CASSLTGRPEQYF. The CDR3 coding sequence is TGTGCCAGCAGTCTGACAGGGCGACCCGAGCAGTACTTC.

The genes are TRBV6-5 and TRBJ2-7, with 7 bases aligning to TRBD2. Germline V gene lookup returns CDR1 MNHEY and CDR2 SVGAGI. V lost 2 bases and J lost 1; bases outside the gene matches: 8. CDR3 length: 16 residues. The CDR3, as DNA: TGTGCCAGCAGTTACCGGCGGGGCGGGAGTTCCTACGAGCAGTACTTC. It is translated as CASSYRRGGSSYEQYF.

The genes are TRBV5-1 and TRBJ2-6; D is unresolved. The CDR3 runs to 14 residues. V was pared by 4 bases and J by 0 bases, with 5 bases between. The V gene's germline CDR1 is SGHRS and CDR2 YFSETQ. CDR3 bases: TGCGCCAGCAGCGCTAACTCTGGGGCCAACGTCCTGACTTTC. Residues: CASSANSGANVLTF.

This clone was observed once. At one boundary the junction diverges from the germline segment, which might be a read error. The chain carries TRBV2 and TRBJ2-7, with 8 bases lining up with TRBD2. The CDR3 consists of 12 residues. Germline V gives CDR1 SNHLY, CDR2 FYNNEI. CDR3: CASSEVAGGGDF. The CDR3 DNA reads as TGTGCCAGCAGTGAGGTTGCGGGGGGCGGTGACTTC. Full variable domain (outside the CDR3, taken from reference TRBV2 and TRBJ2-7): EPEVTQTPSHQVTQMGQEVILRCVPISNHLYFYWYRQILGQKVEFLVSFYNNEISEKSEIFDDQFSVERPDGSNFTLKIRSTKLEDSAMYFCASSEVAGGGDFGPGTRLTVT.

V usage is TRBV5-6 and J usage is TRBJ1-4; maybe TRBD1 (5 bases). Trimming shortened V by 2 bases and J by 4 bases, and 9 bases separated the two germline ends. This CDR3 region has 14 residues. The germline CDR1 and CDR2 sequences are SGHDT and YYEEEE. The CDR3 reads CASSFGGLNEKLFF. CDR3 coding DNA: TGTGCCAGCAGCTTCGGGGGACTTAATGAAAAACTGTTTTTT.

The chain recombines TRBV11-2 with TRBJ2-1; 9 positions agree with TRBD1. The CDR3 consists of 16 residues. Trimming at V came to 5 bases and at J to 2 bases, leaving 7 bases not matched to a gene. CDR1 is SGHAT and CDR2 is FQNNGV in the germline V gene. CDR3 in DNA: TGTGCCAGCAGCCCAAGACAGGGGGAGGCCTACAATGAGCAGTTCTTC. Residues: CASSPRQGEAYNEQFF.

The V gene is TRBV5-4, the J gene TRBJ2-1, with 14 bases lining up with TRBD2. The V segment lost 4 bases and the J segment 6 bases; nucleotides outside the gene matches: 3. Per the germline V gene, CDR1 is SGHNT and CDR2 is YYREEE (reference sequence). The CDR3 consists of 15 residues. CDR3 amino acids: CASSPGLAGVNEQFF. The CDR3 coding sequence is TGTGCCAGCAGCCCGGGACTAGCGGGGGTCAATGAGCAGTTCTTC.

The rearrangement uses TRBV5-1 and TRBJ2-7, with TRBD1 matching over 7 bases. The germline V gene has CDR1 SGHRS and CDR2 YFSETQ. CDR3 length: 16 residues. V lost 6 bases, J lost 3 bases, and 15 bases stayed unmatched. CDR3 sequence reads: CASKRTGRGEVYEQYF. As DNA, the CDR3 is TGCGCCAGCAAGAGGACAGGCAGGGGAGAAGTCTACGAGCAGTACTTC.

This CDR3 reads CSATGQTEAFF. The CDR3 DNA reads TGCAGCGCAACAGGGCAGACTGAAGCTTTCTTT. V gene TRBV20-1 combines with J gene TRBJ1-1; a weak D match, TRBD1 (6 bases). CDR1 and CDR2 (germline): DFQATT, SNEGSKA (reference sequence). The CDR3 spans 11 residues.